These T cell receptor beta chains were read from a single sample in a study of blood T cell repertoires in COVID-19. Here immunoSEQ multiplex PCR was the method, and the copy in TCRdb shows in-frame clones only, minus some. The sample shows 70,000 to 100,000 clones, approximately 70% of them seen only once. Sequencing was performed on peripheral blood. The receptors were gathered from a woman aged 55 to 70 in a cohort sampled during active or convalescent COVID-19. The CDR3 runs from the conserved cysteine through the conserved F or W. The D gene is left open where the match is weak. Clone sizes are given selectively: once, few, many, or a class where the clone is expanded.

CDR3aa	CDR3nt	d_gene	j_gene	abundance	v_gene
CASSPGQGSSSPLHF	TGTGCCAGCAGTCCCGGACAGGGGTCGAGTTCACCCCTCCACTTT	TRBD1	TRBJ1-6	.	TRBV27
CSVEGDNYNEQFF	TGCAGCGTTGAAGGGGACAATTACAATGAGCAGTTCTTC	.	TRBJ2-1	few	TRBV29-1
CASEGSGQGRTEAFF	TGTGCCAGCGAGGGGAGTGGACAGGGGAGGACTGAAGCTTTCTTT	TRBD1	TRBJ1-1	.	TRBV6-5
CASSQPRVYEQYF	TGTGCCAGCAGCCAACCCAGGGTCTACGAGCAGTACTTC	.	TRBJ2-7	few	TRBV11-2
CASSYGVYNEQFF	TGTGCCAGCAGTTACGGAGTTTACAATGAGCAGTTCTTC	.	TRBJ2-1	.	TRBV6-5
CASSETRGGSEAFF	TGTGCCAGCAGTGAAACCCGGGGGGGCTCTGAAGCTTTCTTT	.	TRBJ1-1	.	TRBV6-1
CASSLTGQVYEQYF	TGTGCCAGCAGCCTCACGGGACAGGTATACGAGCAGTACTTC	TRBD1	TRBJ2-7	few	TRBV7-9
CASSIQGRAVSGANVLTF	TGTGCCAGCAGCATACAGGGAAGAGCCGTCTCTGGGGCCAACGTCCTGACTTTC	.	TRBJ2-6	.	TRBV7-9
CASSSQTGEGYEQYF	TGCGCCAGCAGCTCCCAGACAGGAGAGGGCTACGAGCAGTACTTC	.	TRBJ2-7	.	TRBV5-1
CASSPHSNTEAFF	TGTGCCAGCTCACCACACTCGAACACTGAAGCTTTCTTT	.	TRBJ1-1	.	TRBV18
CASSVAPAATNEQFF	TGTGCCAGCAGCGTAGCCCCCGCGGCTACGAATGAGCAGTTCTTC	.	TRBJ2-1	few	TRBV9
CASSSIRQADQYF	TGTGCCAGCAGTTCGATCAGACAGGCAGACCAGTACTTC	.	TRBJ2-5	.	TRBV2
CASRRGQVNNQPQHF	TGTGCCAGCAGGAGGGGGCAGGTTAATAATCAGCCCCAGCATTTT	TRBD1	TRBJ1-5	few	TRBV27
CASSPLLAAGTDTQYF	TGTGCCAGCAGCCCACTACTAGCGGCGGGCACAGATACGCAGTATTTT	TRBD2	TRBJ2-3	once	TRBV7-3
CASSPMILNRDREQETQYF	TGTGCCAGCTCACCGATGATACTTAATCGGGACAGGGAACAAGAGACCCAGTACTTC	TRBD1	TRBJ2-5	.	TRBV18
CASSLGTGGRETQYF	TGTGCCAGCAGCTTAGGGACAGGGGGCCGAGAGACCCAGTACTTC	TRBD1	TRBJ2-5	.	TRBV11-3
CASSQGREGAQYF	TGTGCCAGCAGCCAGGGGCGCGAAGGAGCGCAGTACTTC	.	TRBJ2-7	once	TRBV6-6
CASSTGVNTEAFF	TGCGCCAGCAGCACGGGTGTGAACACTGAAGCTTTCTTT	.	TRBJ1-1	.	TRBV5-1
CASSQEAILNTEAFF	TGCGCCAGCAGCCAAGAAGCAATCTTGAACACTGAAGCTTTCTTT	.	TRBJ1-1	few	TRBV4-1
CASSLIPPGLAGVNEQFF	TGTGCCAGCAGTTTAATCCCCCCCGGACTAGCGGGAGTCAATGAGCAGTTCTTC	TRBD2	TRBJ2-1	.	TRBV27
CASSLAGHVFF	TGTGCCAGCAGCTTAGCGGGACATGTTTTCTTT	.	TRBJ1-1	few	TRBV7-9
CASRDRGGAVDTQYF	TGTGCCAGCAGGGATCGCGGGGGGGCCGTAGATACGCAGTATTTT	TRBD2	TRBJ2-3	.	TRBV6-6
CASSERRVWNEQYF	TGTGCCAGCAGCGAACGCAGGGTGTGGAACGAGCAGTACTTC	.	TRBJ2-7	few	TRBV7-9
CASSEQQANYGYTF	TGTGCCAGCAGTGAGCAGCAGGCTAACTATGGCTACACCTTC	.	TRBJ1-2	.	TRBV2
CASSLDGTGGAGEAFF	TGTGCCAGCAGCTTAGATGGGACAGGGGGCGCGGGTGAAGCTTTCTTT	TRBD1	TRBJ1-1	once	TRBV7-2
CASRDGGRAQPQHF	TGTGCCAGCAGGGATGGGGGGAGAGCTCAGCCCCAGCATTTT	.	TRBJ1-5	.	TRBV7-8
CASSLLGNYGYTF	TGTGCCAGCAGTTTATTGGGCAACTATGGCTACACCTTC	.	TRBJ1-2	.	TRBV12-3/TRBV12-4
CASSLEGIRANNEQFF	TGCGCCAGCAGCTTGGAGGGAATCAGGGCCAACAATGAGCAGTTCTTC	.	TRBJ2-1	.	TRBV5-1
CASTLQPSAGEQETQYF	TGCGCCAGCACCCTACAACCCTCGGCGGGCGAACAAGAGACCCAGTACTTC	.	TRBJ2-5	.	TRBV4-1
CASSLETAYGYTF	TGTGCCAGCAGCTTAGAAACAGCCTATGGCTACACCTTC	.	TRBJ1-2	few	TRBV7-2
CASSFSGTGVDYGYTF	TGTGCCAGCAGTTTCTCAGGGACAGGGGTCGACTATGGCTACACCTTC	TRBD1	TRBJ1-2	.	TRBV28
CASSQQGAGSTEAFF	TGTGCCAGCAGTCAACAGGGGGCTGGGAGCACTGAAGCTTTCTTT	TRBD1	TRBJ1-1	.	TRBV28